Listed below are T cell receptor beta chains from one sample, sequenced in a study of PD-1 blockade in mismatch repair-deficient tumors. Assay: immunoSEQ multiplex PCR; the TCRdb copy retains only in-frame clones and omits some. The sample lists some 100,000 clones, about four fifths seen once, with approximately 6.5% in the top ten. The input for sequencing was peripheral blood, taken 36 weeks after starting pembrolizumab. These TCRs come from an adult with mismatch repair-deficient cancer. Both conserved end residues are part of each CDR3. D genes are given only for firm matches. Clone size is given for some rows only: seen once, a few or many times, or a class if the clone is expanded.

-	-	TRBV10-3	TRBJ2-5	TGTGCCATCAGTGACCTAGGACAGCAAGAGACCCAGTACTTC	CAISDLGQQETQYF
-	-	TRBV30	TRBJ1-4	TGTGCCTGGAGCCACCCGGACAGAACTAATGAAAAACTGTTTTTT	CAWSHPDRTNEKLFF
once	TRBD2	TRBV9	TRBJ2-3	TGTGCCAGCAGCGGTTCGGGAGGGCTCTCAGATACGCAGTATTTT	CASSGSGGLSDTQYF
-	-	TRBV18	TRBJ1-1	TGTGCCAGCTCACCACAATCCGAGAACACTGAAGCTTTCTTT	CASSPQSENTEAFF
-	-	TRBV6-5	TRBJ2-2	TGTGCCAGCAGTACAGGAGGGTCCGGGGAGCTGTTTTTT	CASSTGGSGELFF
few	-	TRBV12-5	TRBJ2-7	TGTGCTAGTGGTTTGGGTCCCTACGAGCAGTACTTC	CASGLGPYEQYF
few	TRBD2	TRBV5-4	TRBJ2-3	TGTGCCAGCAGTCCTGGGACTAGCGCTTCGGCTAGCACAGATACGCAGTATTTT	CASSPGTSASASTDTQYF
-	-	TRBV19	TRBJ1-2	TGTGCCAGTAGTATTTCCACCTCCGGGGGTACTGGCTACACCTTC	CASSISTSGGTGYTF
few	TRBD1	TRBV19	TRBJ2-7	TGTGCCAGTACCGGGACAGCTTCCTACGAGCAGTACTTC	CASTGTASYEQYF
-	TRBD2	TRBV7-9	TRBJ2-7	TGTGCCAGCAGCTTGAGCGGGAGCTCCTACGAGCAGTACTTC	CASSLSGSSYEQYF
once	TRBD1	TRBV30	TRBJ1-4	TGTGCCTGGAGTGGAAGGACAGGGCGAGACGAAAAACTGTTTTTT	CAWSGRTGRDEKLFF
once	TRBD2	TRBV2	TRBJ2-6	TGTGCCAGCAGCTTGGGACTAGCGGCCTCTGGGGCCAACGTCCTGACTTTC	CASSLGLAASGANVLTF
-	TRBD2	TRBV19	TRBJ2-1	TGTGCCAGTAGTATCATGATGTACATGACCGGACTAGCGGGAGAAGAGGAGCAGTTCTTC	CASSIMMYMTGLAGEEEQFF
-	TRBD2	TRBV5-1	TRBJ2-5	TGCGCCAGCAGCTTGGCCGGGACTAAGCAAGAGACCCAGTACTTC	CASSLAGTKQETQYF
-	-	TRBV28	TRBJ2-5	TGTGCCAGCAGACCTTCGCCCCGGGAGACCCAGTACTTC	CASRPSPRETQYF
-	-	TRBV2	TRBJ2-5	TGTGCCAGCAGATTGGAAGAGACCCAGTACTTC	CASRLEETQYF
-	-	TRBV11-1	TRBJ1-1	TGTGCCAGCAGCTTAGAGATGAACACTGAAGCTTTCTTT	CASSLEMNTEAFF
-	-	TRBV27	TRBJ2-2	TGTGCCAGCAGTTTTTTCCCTAACACCGGGGAGCTGTTTTTT	CASSFFPNTGELFF
-	-	TRBV4-2	TRBJ1-1	TGTGCCAGCAGCCAAGAAGCGAGAACTGAAGCTTTCTTT	CASSQEARTEAFF
few	-	TRBV7-9	TRBJ2-7	TGTGCCAGCAGCCCCCTTAGGACAGCCTCCTACGAGCAGTACTTC	CASSPLRTASYEQYF
few	-	TRBV9	TRBJ2-3	TGTGCCAGCAGCGTAGTTTTCACAGATACGCAGTATTTT	CASSVVFTDTQYF
-	-	TRBV2	TRBJ1-5	TGTGCCAGCAGCCGGGGGGCCTTGGGACAGCCCCAGCATTTT	CASSRGALGQPQHF
-	TRBD1	TRBV25-1	TRBJ1-4	TGTGCCAGCAGTGTCTACACAGGGGTGGCTGAAAAACTGTTTTTT	CASSVYTGVAEKLFF
-	-	TRBV7-8	TRBJ2-3	TGTGCCAGCAGCTTAGGTTGGAGGGGTTACACAGATACGCAGTATTTT	CASSLGWRGYTDTQYF
-	TRBD1	TRBV5-1	TRBJ1-3	TGCGCCAGCAGCGGGGGGACAGGTGGAATTGGAAACACCATATATTTT	CASSGGTGGIGNTIYF
-	TRBD2	TRBV6-1	TRBJ2-1	TGTGCCAGCAGTGAAGGTGTTAGCGGGTTCGATGAGCAGTTCTTC	CASSEGVSGFDEQFF
-	TRBD1	TRBV7-3	TRBJ1-1	TGTGCCAGCAGCGCTGGGACAGGGAACACTGAAGCTTTCTTT	CASSAGTGNTEAFF
-	-	TRBV12-2	TRBJ2-4	TGTGCAAGTCGCTTATCTTCAGTGGTAGCCAAAAACATTCAGTACTTC	CASRLSSVVAKNIQYF
-	-	TRBV18	TRBJ1-5	TGTGCCAGCTCACCAGATAGCAATCAGCCCCAGCATTTT	CASSPDSNQPQHF
-	TRBD1	TRBV7-3	TRBJ1-2	TGTGCCAGCAGCCAAGGGACAGGAGGTCTTGGCTACACCTTC	CASSQGTGGLGYTF
-	TRBD1	TRBV4-1	TRBJ2-1	TGCGCCAGCAGCCAAGGACAGGGTCGCGATGAGCAGTTCTTC	CASSQGQGRDEQFF
-	-	TRBV5-1	TRBJ1-2	TGCGCCAGCAGCTTGGGTCCGGGAAATGGCTACACCTTC	CASSLGPGNGYTF
-	-	TRBV23-1	TRBJ2-7	TGCGCCAGCAGTCTCAAACAGGATACGTTTGATTCCTACGAGCAGTACTTC	CASSLKQDTFDSYEQYF
-	TRBD1	TRBV7-2	TRBJ2-7	TGTGCCAGCAGCTCGCAGGGGGCCGACGAGCAGTACTTC	CASSSQGADEQYF
-	-	TRBV5-6	TRBJ1-1	TGTGCCAGCAGCTATCCGTTCGATGGCACTGAAGCTTTCTTT	CASSYPFDGTEAFF
once	-	TRBV7-6	TRBJ2-7	TGTGCCAGCAGCTCCGAGCGCGAGCAGTACTTC	CASSSEREQYF
-	-	TRBV19	TRBJ2-4	TGTGCCAGTAGCCCTACCTTAGCCAAAAACATTCAGTACTTC	CASSPTLAKNIQYF